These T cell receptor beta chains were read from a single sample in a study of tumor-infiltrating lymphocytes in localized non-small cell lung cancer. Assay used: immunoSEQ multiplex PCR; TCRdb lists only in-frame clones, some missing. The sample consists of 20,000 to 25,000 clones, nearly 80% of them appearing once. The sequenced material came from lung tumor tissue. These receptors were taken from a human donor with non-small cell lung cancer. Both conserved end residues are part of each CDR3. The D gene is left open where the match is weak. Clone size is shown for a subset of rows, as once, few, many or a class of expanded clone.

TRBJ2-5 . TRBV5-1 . CASSLPLSGQTQYF TGCGCCAGCAGCCTTCCGCTTAGCGGCCAGACCCAGTACTTC
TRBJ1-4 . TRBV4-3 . CASSQDVGYFGKLFF TGCGCCAGCAGCCAAGACGTAGGGTACTTCGGAAAACTGTTTTTT
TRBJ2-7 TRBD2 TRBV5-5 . CASSLTGSGIAEQYF TGTGCCAGCAGCTTGACGGGGAGCGGGATTGCCGAGCAGTACTTC
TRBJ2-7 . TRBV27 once CASGALSSYEQYF TGTGCCTCCGGGGCGCTGAGCTCCTACGAGCAGTACTTC
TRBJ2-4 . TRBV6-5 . CASSLDADIAKNIQYF TGTGCCAGCAGTTTGGACGCCGATATAGCCAAAAACATTCAGTACTTC
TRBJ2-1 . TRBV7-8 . CASSLAAPEEQFF TGTGCCAGCAGCTTAGCGGCCCCCGAAGAGCAGTTCTTC
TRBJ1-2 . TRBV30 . CAWSSPTPGHTF TGTGCCTGGAGTTCCCCCACACCGGGACACACCTTC
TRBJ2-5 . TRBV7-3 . CASSPYGGETQYF TGTGCCAGCAGCCCCTACGGGGGAGAGACCCAGTACTTC
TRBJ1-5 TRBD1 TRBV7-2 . CASSSQLDRGNNQPQHF TGTGCCAGCAGCTCACAATTGGACAGGGGAAACAATCAGCCCCAGCATTTT
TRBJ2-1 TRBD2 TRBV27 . CASSTRTSGSFYNEQFF TGTGCCAGCAGTACCCGGACTAGCGGGAGTTTCTACAATGAGCAGTTCTTC
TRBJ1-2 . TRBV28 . CASKGQVYGYTF TGTGCCAGCAAAGGGCAGGTATATGGCTACACCTTC
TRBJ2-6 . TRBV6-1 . CASSVLGYVLTF TGTGCCAGCAGTGTACTAGGGTACGTCCTGACTTTC
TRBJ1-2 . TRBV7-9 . CASSPPGTNYGYTF TGTGCCAGCAGCCCTCCCGGGACAAACTATGGCTACACCTTC
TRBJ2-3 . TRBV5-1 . CASSLGTPTDTQYF TGCGCCAGCAGCCTCGGGACACCCACAGATACGCAGTATTTT
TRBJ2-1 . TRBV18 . CASSPGQDNEQFF TGTGCCAGCTCACCAGGCCAGGACAATGAGCAGTTCTTC
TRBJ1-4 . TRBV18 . CASSPPEGEKLFF TGTGCCAGCTCACCACCGGAAGGGGAAAAACTGTTTTTT
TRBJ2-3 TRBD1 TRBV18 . CASSTTGLDTQYF TGTGCCAGCTCGACGACAGGGCTGGATACGCAGTATTTT
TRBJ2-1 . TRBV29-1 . CSGNRAYNEQFF TGCAGCGGGAATCGGGCCTACAATGAGCAGTTCTTC
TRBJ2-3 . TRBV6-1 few CASRDLPRHTQYF TGTGCCAGCAGGGACTTGCCCCGTCATACGCAGTATTTT
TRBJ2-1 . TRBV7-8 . CASSLDPFSNEQFF TGTGCCAGCAGCTTAGACCCCTTTTCCAATGAGCAGTTCTTC
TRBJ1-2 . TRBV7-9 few CASSLAVPGSGYTF TGTGCCAGCAGCTTAGCGGTTCCTGGGTCCGGCTACACCTTC
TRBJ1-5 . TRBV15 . CATSSGSGGNQPQHF TGTGCCACCAGCAGCGGATCCGGGGGCAATCAGCCCCAGCATTTT
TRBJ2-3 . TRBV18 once CASSLSSSEKDTQYF TGTGCCAGCTCACTAAGCAGCTCTGAGAAAGATACGCAGTATTTT
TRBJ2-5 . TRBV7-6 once CASSLGTAFQETQYF TGTGCCAGCAGCTTAGGGACAGCTTTCCAAGAGACCCAGTACTTC
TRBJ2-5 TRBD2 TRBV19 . CASSTRTSGSWETQYF TGTGCCAGTAGTACGAGGACTAGCGGGAGTTGGGAGACCCAGTACTTC
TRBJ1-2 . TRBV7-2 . CASSLQEASYGYTF TGTGCCAGCAGCTTGCAGGAGGCGTCCTATGGCTACACCTTC
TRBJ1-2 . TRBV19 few CASSIDPASRAYGYTF TGTGCCAGTAGTATAGATCCGGCCAGCCGGGCCTATGGCTACACCTTC
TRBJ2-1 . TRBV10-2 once CASSLAGYNEQFF TGCGCCAGCAGCCTAGCAGGATACAATGAGCAGTTCTTC
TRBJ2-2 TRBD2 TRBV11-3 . CASSSGLANTGELFF TGTGCCAGCAGCTCGGGACTAGCGAACACCGGGGAGCTGTTTTTT
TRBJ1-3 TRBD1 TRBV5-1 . CASSGGGTGYGNTIYF TGCGCCAGCAGCGGAGGGGGGACAGGGTATGGAAACACCATATATTTT
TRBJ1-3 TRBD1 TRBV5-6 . CASSTTGGKRNTIYF TGTGCCAGCAGCACGACAGGGGGCAAGAGAAACACCATATATTTT
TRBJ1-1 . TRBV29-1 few CSVERKAFF TGCAGCGTTGAAAGGAAAGCTTTCTTT
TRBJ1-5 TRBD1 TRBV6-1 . CASSGRQGRDAPQHF TGTGCCAGCAGTGGCCGACAGGGACGGGATGCGCCCCAGCATTTT
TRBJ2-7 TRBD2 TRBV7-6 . CASSPFGEGSYEQYF TGTGCCAGCAGCCCTTTTGGGGAGGGTTCTTACGAGCAGTACTTC
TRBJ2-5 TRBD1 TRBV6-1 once CASSEGDRVETQYF TGTGCCAGCAGTGAAGGGGACAGGGTTGAGACCCAGTACTTC
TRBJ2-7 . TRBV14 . CASSKELDTYEQYF TGTGCCAGCAGCAAAGAACTAGACACCTACGAGCAGTACTTC
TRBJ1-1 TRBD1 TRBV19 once CASKRQGLSNTEAFF TGTGCCAGTAAGCGACAGGGACTTTCGAACACTGAAGCTTTCTTT
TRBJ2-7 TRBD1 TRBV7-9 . CASSPQGAGEQYF TGTGCCAGCAGCCCTCAGGGGGCGGGGGAGCAGTACTTC
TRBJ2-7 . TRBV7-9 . CASSLGQGFYEQYF TGTGCCAGCAGCTTAGGGCAGGGGTTCTACGAGCAGTACTTC
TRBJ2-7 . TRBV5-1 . CASQEVAAFF TGCGCCAGCCAGGAGGTAGCGGCATTCTTC
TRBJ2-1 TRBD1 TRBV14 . CASSPGQGAVDRGEQFF TGTGCCAGCAGCCCGGGACAGGGGGCTGTGGATAGGGGTGAGCAGTTCTTC
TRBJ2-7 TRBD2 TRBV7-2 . CASSLANPSGILGQYF TGTGCCAGCAGCTTAGCGAATCCTAGCGGGATCCTCGGGCAGTACTTC
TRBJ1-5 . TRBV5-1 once CASSLSGGSNQPQHF TGCGCCAGCAGCTTGAGCGGCGGCTCCAATCAGCCCCAGCATTTT
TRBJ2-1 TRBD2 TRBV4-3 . CASSQRAGVKNEQFF TGCGCCAGCAGCCAAAGGGCGGGAGTAAAGAATGAGCAGTTCTTC
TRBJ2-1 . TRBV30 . CAWSPTPGSEQFF TGTGCCTGGAGTCCTACCCCAGGTAGTGAGCAGTTCTTC
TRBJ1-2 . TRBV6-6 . CASSYGDTGGYTF TGTGCCAGCAGTTACGGGGACACCGGAGGCTACACCTTC
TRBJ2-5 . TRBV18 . CASSPPGGAQETQYF TGTGCCAGCTCACCACCGGGCGGGGCACAAGAGACCCAGTACTTC
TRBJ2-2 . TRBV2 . CASSLIRALNTGELFF TGTGCCAGCAGTCTGATCCGGGCTCTGAACACCGGGGAGCTGTTTTTT
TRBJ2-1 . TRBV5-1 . CASSLGNTQFF TGCGCCAGCAGCTTAGGGAACACGCAGTTCTTC
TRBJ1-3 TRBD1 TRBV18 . CASSRMGQGTGNTIYF TGTGCCAGCTCACGGATGGGACAGGGTACTGGAAACACCATATATTTT
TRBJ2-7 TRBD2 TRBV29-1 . CSTGTSGKHEQYF TGCAGCACTGGGACTAGCGGGAAACACGAGCAGTACTTC
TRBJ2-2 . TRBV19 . CASRDIPPGKNTGELFF TGTGCCAGTAGGGATATCCCGCCGGGAAAGAACACCGGGGAGCTGTTTTTT
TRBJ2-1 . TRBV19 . CASSLLRRENEQFF TGTGCCAGTAGTCTTCTGCGGAGGGAAAATGAGCAGTTCTTC
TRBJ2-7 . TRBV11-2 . CASSPGVGLNSYEQYF TGTGCCAGCAGCCCAGGAGTGGGCCTAAACTCCTACGAGCAGTACTTC
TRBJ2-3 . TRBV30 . CAWSGEGHTQYF TGTGCCTGGAGTGGGGAAGGCCATACGCAGTATTTT
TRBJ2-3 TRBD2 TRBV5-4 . CASSLEGAGGIGATQYF TGTGCCAGCAGCTTGGAGGGTGCGGGAGGCATAGGTGCTACGCAGTATTTT
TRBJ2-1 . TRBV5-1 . CASSLGGFNEQFF TGCGCCAGCAGCTTGGGGGGATTTAATGAGCAGTTCTTC
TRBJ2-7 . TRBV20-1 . CSAPGRTEQYF TGCAGTGCGCCGGGGCGAACTGAGCAGTACTTC